This TCR beta chain was sequenced in a study of CD8 T cells in ankylosing spondylitis. Study-level findings and limits: As reported, disease-linked clones showed significant enrichment in matched ankylosing spondylitis synovial fluid.

Only a few counts were recorded for this clonotype. Antigen: not known. 5'-RACE, quantitative and with molecular barcodes, yielded the TCR beta libraries. TCRdb redid the calling of the 5' RACE reads with MiXCR, one entry per CDR3 protein. The data hold around 300,000 distinct CDR3 sequences, with roughly 14% observed a single time. Sequencing used blood, either unsorted or a sorted T cell fraction (not recorded which). This TCR came from a male donor with ankylosing spondylitis or in good health (not recorded which).

CDR3 coding DNA: TGTGCCAGCAGCCCCTCCGGGACAGGGCTGAGGGGGGAGCTGTTTTTT. Translating it yields CASSPSGTGLRGELFF. The chain combines TRBV28 with TRBJ2-2; the match to TRBD1 covers 9 bases. The CDR3 spans 16 residues. V dropped 6 bases and J dropped 8; count of bases not matched to a gene: 13. CDR1 MDHEN and CDR2 SYDVKM come from the germline V gene.